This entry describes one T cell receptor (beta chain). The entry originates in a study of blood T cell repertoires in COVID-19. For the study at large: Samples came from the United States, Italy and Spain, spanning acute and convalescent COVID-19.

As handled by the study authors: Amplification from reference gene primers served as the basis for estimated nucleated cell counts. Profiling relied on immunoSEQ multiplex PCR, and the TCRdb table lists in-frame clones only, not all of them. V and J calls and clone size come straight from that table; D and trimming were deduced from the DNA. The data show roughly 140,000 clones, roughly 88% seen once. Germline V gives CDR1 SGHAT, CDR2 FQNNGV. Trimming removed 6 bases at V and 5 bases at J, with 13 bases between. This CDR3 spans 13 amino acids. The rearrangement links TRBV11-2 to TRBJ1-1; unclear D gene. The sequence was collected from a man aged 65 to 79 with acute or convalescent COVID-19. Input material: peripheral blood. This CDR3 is CASSPIPRTEAFF. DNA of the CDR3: TGTGCCAGCAGTCCGATCCCACGGACTGAAGCTTTCTTT.